The 30 T cell receptor beta chains below all came from one sample that was sequenced in a study of CD8+CD57+ T cells in acquired aplastic anemia (dated by TCRdb to the late 2010s). The patients picked for sequencing were ones in whom flow cytometry had shown an expansion of CD8+CD57+ cells. The sample was run on an Illumina HiSeq 2000. Profiling of TCR beta VDJ combinations and CDR3 sequences used genomic DNA as the template. The raw public data were reprocessed by TCRdb itself: fastp quality trimming at Q25, MiXCR clonotype calling, in-frame beta chains only. Each entry merges the rows of one CDR3 protein and shows their most common DNA and genes. The sample table records some 160,000 distinct CDR3 sequences; 40% to 60% of these occur just once. The ten top clones hold more than 30% of the sample. Sequenced: sorted CD4+, CD8+, or CD8+CD57+ T cells (not recorded which) from PBMCs. Receptor source: a human donor with aplastic anemia.

This clonotype has ten or more counts. The chain is built from TRBV19 and TRBJ1-1; no clear D gene. In germline, CDR1 is LNHDA, CDR2 SQIVND (reference sequence). The CDR3 length is 13 residues. Trimming took 0 bases from V and 1 from J, leaving 3 bases between them. The chain's CDR3 is CASSIEGNTEAFF. CDR3 DNA: TGTGCCAGTAGTATAGAGGGGAACACTGAAGCTTTCTTT.

There are many counts of this clonotype. The CDR3 coding sequence is TGTGCCAGCAGCCAACGTGCTGGGGGACAGGTAATGAACACTGAAGCTTTCTTT. Residues: CASSQRAGGQVMNTEAFF. The chain joins TRBV14 to TRBJ1-1; 8 nucleotides match TRBD1. This CDR3 spans 18 amino acids. In germline, CDR1 is SGHDN, CDR2 FVKESK. Unmatched junction bases numbered 11, after V lost 2 bases and J lost 0 bases.

In this sample, this clonotype turned up a few times. The chain couples TRBV27 to TRBJ1-1; no reliable D call. The CDR3 runs 13 residues. Germline loops: CDR1 MNHEY, CDR2 SMNVEV (reference sequence). Deletions cut 0 bases from V and 4 bases from J, with 6 bases between. This CDR3 reads CASSLSRITEAFF. In DNA, the CDR3 is TGTGCCAGCAGTTTATCCAGGATCACTGAAGCTTTCTTT.

The CDR3 loop reads CATEPRDRVYEQYF. In DNA, the CDR3 is TGTGCCACCGAACCCAGGGACAGGGTCTACGAGCAGTACTTC. The rearrangement uses TRBV24-1 and TRBJ2-7; 9 positions match TRBD1. Germline values: CDR1 KGHDR, CDR2 SFDVKD. V lost 9 bases, J lost 3 bases, and 8 bases stayed unmatched. The CDR3 is made up of 14 amino acids.

This clonotype was seen many times. The gene calls are TRBV10-2 and TRBJ2-1; weak D call: TRBD2 (5 bases). V dropped 3 bases and J dropped 9 bases, with 15 bases sitting between them. This CDR3 spans 14 amino acids. Germline V gene data show CDR1 as WSHSY and CDR2 as SAAADI. CDR3: CASSEGSLAGEQFF. CDR3 DNA: TGCGCCAGCAGTGAAGGGAGTCTAGCCGGTGAGCAGTTCTTC.

In this sample, this clonotype turned up a few times. This chain connects TRBV5-6 to TRBJ2-6; 8 bases fit TRBD1. Losses at the gene ends were 3 bases for V and 0 bases for J; bases not matched to a gene: 5. The CDR3 sequence is 17 residues long. CDR1 is SGHDT, CDR2 YYEEEE, per germline. CDR3 DNA sequence: TGTGCCAGCAGCTATACAGGGGGAAGCTCTGGGGCCAACGTCCTGACTTTC. Protein sequence: CASSYTGGSSGANVLTF.

The rearrangement uses TRBV15 and TRBJ2-5, with TRBD1 identical over 9 bases. The CDR3 length is 16 residues. The V gene end was trimmed by 3 bases and the J gene end by 5 bases; junction bases not matched to a gene: 10. Germline V gene sequence: CDR1 LNHNV, CDR2 YYDKDF (reference sequence). In DNA, the CDR3 is TGTGCCACCAGCAGGGGAAGACAGGGGGTTAGGGAGACCCAGTACTTC. This translates into CATSRGRQGVRETQYF.

V is TRBV24-1 and J is TRBJ2-1; 8 positions match TRBD1. The ends lost 8 bases at V and 7 bases at J; junction bases unmatched: 3. The length of the CDR3 is 12 residues. Looked up from germline, CDR1 is KGHDR and CDR2 is SFDVKD. CDR3 protein: CATKDRANEQFF. Written as DNA, the CDR3 is TGTGCCACCAAGGACAGGGCAAATGAGCAGTTCTTC.

The V and J genes are TRBV7-2 and TRBJ2-7; tentative D call: TRBD2 (5 bases). Germline CDR1 reads SGHTA; CDR2 reads FQGNSA. The CDR3 totals 16 residues. Between the trimmed V and J ends, which lost 0 bases and 4 bases, there was a span of 16 bases. CDR3 loop: CASSLAAGPEPYEQYF. Here the CDR3 DNA reads TGTGCCAGCAGCTTAGCGGCGGGCCCGGAACCATACGAGCAGTACTTC.

Written as DNA, the CDR3 is TGTGCCAGCAGTGAAGGGGACAGAAACTACGAGCAGTACTTC. Translation: CASSEGDRNYEQYF. The chain combines TRBV2 with TRBJ2-7, with 7 bases identical to TRBD1. The CDR3 covers 14 residues. Germline CDR1 SNHLY, CDR2 FYNNEI. Trimming cost V 1 base and J 3 bases; bases outside gene matches: 3.

With respect to this clonotype: This clone may be a read error of a much larger clone one base away. The gene calls are TRBV2 and TRBJ2-7, with unresolved D. There are 14 residues in the CDR3. Trimming removed 2 bases from V and 0 bases from J, with 8 bases in between. Germline V gene sequence: CDR1 SNHLY, CDR2 FYNNEI. CDR3 coding DNA: TGTGCCAGCAGTGAATATGGCGGCTCCTACGAGCAGTACTTC. Protein: CASSEYGGSYEQYF. Filled out from reference TRBV2 and TRBJ2-7, the complete variable domain reads EPEVTQTPSHQVTQMGQEVILRCVPISNHLYFYWYRQILGQKVEFLVSFYNNEISEKSEIFDDQFSVERPDGSNFTLKIRSTKLEDSAMYFCASSEYGGSYEQYFGPGTRLTVT.

The V and J genes are TRBV5-1 and TRBJ1-5, with no clear D. The CDR3 loop spans 15 amino acids. Trimming left V 0 bases short and J 0 bases short, with 7 bases between. The germline gives CDR1 SGHRS, CDR2 YFSETQ. CDR3 sequence (DNA): TGCGCCAGCAGCTTGGGCAGTCTTAGCAATCAGCCCCAGCATTTT. It encodes CASSLGSLSNQPQHF. Full variable domain (rest looked up from reference TRBV5-1 and TRBJ1-5): KAGVTQTPRYLIKTRGQQVTLSCSPISGHRSVSWYQQTPGQGLQFLFEYFSETQRNKGNFPGRFSGRQFSNSRSEMNVSTLELGDSALYLCASSLGSLSNQPQHFGDGTRLSIL.

In the case of this clonotype: One junction end does not reproduce the germline sequence, and a read error may be involved. The genes are TRBV9 and TRBJ1-6; no firm D call. Germline values: CDR1 SGDLS, CDR2 YYNGEE. CDR3 length equals 16 residues. CDR3: CASRSPTEKVNSLLHF. CDR3 DNA sequence: TGTGCCAGCAGATCCCCTACCGAGAAGGTAAATTCACTCCTCCACTTT.

This clonotype was observed a handful of times. The chain combines TRBV3-1 with TRBJ1-1; D not resolved. Per germline, CDR1 LGHDT and CDR2 YNNKEL (reference sequence). Trimming removed 3 bases at V and 0 bases at J, with 8 bases between. The CDR3 has 14 residues. The CDR3 DNA follows: TGTGCCAGCAGCCATAATGGGGTGAACACTGAAGCTTTCTTT. It encodes CASSHNGVNTEAFF.

As regards this clonotype: A junction end diverges from the germline sequence, so it may reflect a read error. V is TRBV13 and J is TRBJ2-5; D uncertain. The germline gives CDR1 PRHDT, CDR2 FYEKMQ (reference sequence). This CDR3 comprises 11 residues. The CDR3 DNA sequence: TGTGCCAGCAGGAGGATGGAGACCCGGTACTTC. It yields the protein CASRRMETRYF. Looking up the rest from reference TRBV13 and TRBJ2-5 gives the full variable domain: AAGVIQSPRHLIKEKRETATLKCYPIPRHDTVYWYQQGPGQDPQFLISFYEKMQSDKGSIPDRFSAQQFSDYHSELNMSSLELGDSALYFCASRRMETRYFGPGTRLLVL.

This clonotype was seen a single time. A much larger clone differs from this one at a single base, so this may be a read error. The genes are TRBV9 and TRBJ1-4; 9 bases line up with TRBD1. Germline V gene lookup returns CDR1 SGDLS and CDR2 YYNGEE. This CDR3 region has 17 residues. CDR3 residues: CASNVGDREPTNEKLFF. The CDR3 DNA follows: TGTGCCAGCAACGTAGGGGACAGGGAACCAACTAATGAAAAACTGTTTTTT. The entire variable domain, with the rest obtained from reference TRBV9 and TRBJ1-4, is as follows: DSGVTQTPKHLITATGQRVTLRCSPRSGDLSVYWYQQSLDQGLQFLIQYYNGEERAKGNILERFSAQQFPDLHSELNLSSLELGDSALYFCASNVGDREPTNEKLFFGSGTQLSVL.

This clonotype came up many times. The V call is TRBV7-6, the J call TRBJ2-5; tentatively, D is TRBD2 (5 bases). The ends were cut back, 4 bases at V and 5 bases at J, with 17 bases in the middle. Germline CDR1 and CDR2: SGHVS and FNYEAQ. The length of the CDR3 is 15 residues. The CDR3 bases are TGTGCCAGCAGCTCCTCTGGCCCGGAGCGGGAGACCCAGTACTTC. Protein sequence: CASSSSGPERETQYF.

The chain carries TRBV9 and TRBJ2-1; 7 nucleotides match TRBD2. The CDR3 contains 14 residues. The V and J ends lost 7 bases and 2 bases, in that order; junction bases with no gene match: 6. Germline-derived CDR1 and CDR2 are SGDLS and YYNGEE. In DNA form, the CDR3 reads TGTGCCAGCGGCCTCAGCGGGGCCTACAATGAGCAGTTCTTC. Protein sequence: CASGLSGAYNEQFF.

The sample holds many counts of this clonotype. This chain joins TRBV27 and TRBJ1-2; 7 nucleotides match TRBD1. V gave up 4 bases and J gave up 3 bases; unmatched junction bases: 2. The CDR3 runs 13 residues. Per germline, CDR1 MNHEY and CDR2 SMNVEV (reference sequence). CDR3 coding DNA: TGTGCCAGCAGTTCGGGGACAGACTATGGCTACACCTTC. It specifies CASSSGTDYGYTF.

The rearrangement uses TRBV2 and TRBJ1-2; 9 nucleotides agree with TRBD1. With 6 bases clipped from V and 7 bases from J, the junction kept 9 bases outside the gene matches. The CDR3 extends over 14 amino acids. The V gene's germline CDR1 is SNHLY and CDR2 FYNNEI. CDR3 in amino acids: CASSRQTGGSGYTF. Written as DNA, the CDR3 is TGTGCCAGCAGCCGACAGACAGGGGGTTCTGGCTACACCTTC.

This clonotype appeared once. The chain has TRBV24-1 and TRBJ1-1; D is unclear. V dropped 7 bases and J dropped 6 bases, with 20 bases sitting between them. The CDR3 covers 15 residues. Looked up from germline, CDR1 is KGHDR and CDR2 is SFDVKD. The CDR3 bases are TGTGCCACCAGCGGAGGGAGGGAGGATCAGCCTGAAGCTTTCTTT. Amino acids: CATSGGREDQPEAFF.

V and J are TRBV5-5 and TRBJ2-3, with D tentatively TRBD2 (5 bases). The CDR3 runs 15 residues. Germline V gives CDR1 SGHKS, CDR2 YYEKEE (reference sequence). V was cut by 1 base and J by 1 base, with 10 bases left in between. DNA for the CDR3: TGTGCCAGCAGCTTGTCCCGGGGAGGCACAGATACGCAGTATTTT. Residues: CASSLSRGGTDTQYF.

The chain combines TRBV20-1 with TRBJ1-1, with D tentatively TRBD1 (5 bases). The CDR3 loop spans 16 amino acids. Trimming removed 0 bases from V and 3 bases from J, with 17 bases in between. From germline, CDR1 is DFQATT and CDR2 SNEGSKA (reference sequence). The CDR3 region has the DNA TGCAGTGCTAGAGATCTTAACAGGCCGTCCCACACTGAAGCTTTCTTT. Its protein product is CSARDLNRPSHTEAFF.

The chain recombines TRBV18 with TRBJ2-7; D may be TRBD1 (6 bases). V was trimmed by 3 bases and J by 0 bases, leaving 12 bases between them. The germline gives CDR1 KGHSH, CDR2 LQKENI. This CDR3 region has 15 residues. For the CDR3, the DNA is TGTGCCAGCTCACCTGCACGGGACACCTCCTACGAGCAGTACTTC. It translates to CASSPARDTSYEQYF.

Comment on this clonotype: This could be a read error, since a much larger clone is one nucleotide away. The chain links TRBV4-3 to TRBJ2-7; possibly TRBD2 for D (5 bases). The germline CDR1 and CDR2 sequences are LGHNA and YSLEER. The CDR3 covers 13 residues. The CDR3 reads CASSSGRSFEQYF. The CDR3 DNA follows: TGCGCCAGCAGCAGCGGACGCTCCTTCGAGCAGTACTTC.

Ten or more counts support this clonotype. The rearrangement links TRBV9 to TRBJ2-2, with 7 bases fitting TRBD1. Unmatched junction bases numbered 9, after V lost 3 bases and J lost 4 bases. The CDR3 contains 16 residues. CDR1 SGDLS and CDR2 YYNGEE come from the germline V gene. The CDR3 DNA reads TGTGCCAGCAGCGCCATAGACAGGGAATTCACCGGGGAGCTGTTTTTT. Protein: CASSAIDREFTGELFF.

This clonotype occurred many times. This rearrangement joins TRBV10-3 to TRBJ1-1; 9 bases are a match to TRBD1. V was pared by 10 bases and J by 1 base, with 10 bases of the junction left unmatched. Germline CDR1 and CDR2: ENHRY and SYGVKD. This CDR3 contains 15 residues. This chain's CDR3 is CATKTGGQTNTEAFF. For the CDR3, the DNA is TGTGCCACTAAAACAGGGGGCCAAACGAACACTGAAGCTTTCTTT.

The sample holds many counts of this clonotype. Written as DNA, the CDR3 is TGTGCTAGTGGCCTATTTCCTGACAGCTTGGGGGAGCAGTACTTC. This encodes CASGLFPDSLGEQYF. This chain links TRBV12-5 with TRBJ2-7; a possible D gene is TRBD1 (5 bases). Germline CDR1 and CDR2: LGHNT and FRNRAP. CDR3 length equals 15 residues. Trimming took off 6 bases at V and 7 bases at J, with 22 bases between the two ends.

This chain joins TRBV20-1 and TRBJ2-7, with D possibly TRBD1 on 6 matching bases. V dropped 8 bases and J dropped 2 bases, with 22 bases sitting between them. The CDR3 spans 15 residues. The germline V gene has CDR1 DFQATT and CDR2 SNEGSKA (reference sequence). The CDR3 spells CSKRGSGGRPYEQYF. The CDR3 nucleotides read TGCAGTAAAAGGGGGAGTGGGGGAAGACCCTACGAGCAGTACTTC.

The sample holds a few counts of this clonotype. The chain combines TRBV25-1 with TRBJ2-7, with 7 nucleotides matching TRBD2. Germline V CDR1 and CDR2: MGHDK, SYGVNS. Unmatched junction bases numbered 8, after V lost 7 bases and J lost 2 bases. CDR3 length: 14 residues. CDR3 sequence (DNA): TGTGCCAGCAATAGGGAGGGTGAAGCCTACGAGCAGTACTTC. Translating it yields CASNREGEAYEQYF.